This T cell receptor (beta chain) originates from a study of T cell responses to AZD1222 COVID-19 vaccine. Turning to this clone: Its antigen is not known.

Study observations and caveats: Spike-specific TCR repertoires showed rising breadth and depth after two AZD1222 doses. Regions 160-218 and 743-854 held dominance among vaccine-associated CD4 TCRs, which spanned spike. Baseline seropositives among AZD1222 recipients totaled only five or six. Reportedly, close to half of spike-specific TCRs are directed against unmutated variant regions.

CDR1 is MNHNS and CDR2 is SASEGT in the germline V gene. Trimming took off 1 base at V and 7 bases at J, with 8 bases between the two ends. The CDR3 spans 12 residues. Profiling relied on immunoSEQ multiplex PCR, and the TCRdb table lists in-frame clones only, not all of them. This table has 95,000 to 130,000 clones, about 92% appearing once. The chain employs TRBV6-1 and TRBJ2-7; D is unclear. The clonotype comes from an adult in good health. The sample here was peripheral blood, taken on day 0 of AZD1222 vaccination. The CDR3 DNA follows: TGTGCCAGCAGTGAAGGGCTGACAGAGCAGTACTTC. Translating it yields CASSEGLTEQYF.